This T cell receptor (beta chain) was sequenced during a study of T-cell memory formation after mild COVID-19. As for the study in general: Largely donor-specific sequence clusters came from two donors.

5'RACE with constant-segment primers yielded barcoded, UMI-tagged TCR alpha and TCR beta cDNA libraries. TCRdb independently ran MiXCR on the 5' RACE reads; one entry per CDR3 protein. The table has more than 250,000 distinct CDR3 sequences, 15% to 20% seen once; the top ten hold approximately 25%. Remarks on this clonotype: Its antigen is undetermined.

Per the germline V gene, CDR1 is MNHEY and CDR2 is SVGEGT. The CDR3 totals 14 residues. J was trimmed by 6 bases and V by 2 bases; bases with no gene match: 4. Study findings and constraints: Clones shrinking between day 15 and 85 showed a balanced CD4/CD8 split, and those that grew later tilted toward CD4+.

This clonotype was obtained from a man aged 18-30 years who had mild COVID-19 (a few samples of this study predate the infection). Cell type and time point are not known. The rearrangement joins TRBV6-2 or TRBV6-3 to TRBJ1-2; TRBD1 agrees at 9 bases. The source material was PBMCs or a T cell subset sorted from them (not recorded which). The chain's CDR3 is CASSYRDRADGYTF. CDR3 coding DNA: TGTGCCAGCAGTTACCGGGACAGGGCCGATGGCTACACCTTC.